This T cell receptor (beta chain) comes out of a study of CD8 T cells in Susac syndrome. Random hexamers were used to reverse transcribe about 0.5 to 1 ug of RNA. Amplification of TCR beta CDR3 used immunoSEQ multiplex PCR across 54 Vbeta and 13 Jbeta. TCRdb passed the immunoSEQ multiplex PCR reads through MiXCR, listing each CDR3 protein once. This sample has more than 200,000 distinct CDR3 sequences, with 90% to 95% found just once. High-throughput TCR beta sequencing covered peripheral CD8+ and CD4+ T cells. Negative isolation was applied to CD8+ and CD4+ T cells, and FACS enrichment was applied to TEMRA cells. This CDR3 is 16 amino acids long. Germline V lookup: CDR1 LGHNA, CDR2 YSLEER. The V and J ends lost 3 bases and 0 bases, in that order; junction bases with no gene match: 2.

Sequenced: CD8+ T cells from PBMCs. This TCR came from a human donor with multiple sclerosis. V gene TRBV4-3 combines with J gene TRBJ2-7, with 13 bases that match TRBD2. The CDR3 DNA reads TGCGCCAGCAGCCAGACTAGCGGGGGGACCTCCTACGAGCAGTACTTC. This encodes CASSQTSGGTSYEQYF.